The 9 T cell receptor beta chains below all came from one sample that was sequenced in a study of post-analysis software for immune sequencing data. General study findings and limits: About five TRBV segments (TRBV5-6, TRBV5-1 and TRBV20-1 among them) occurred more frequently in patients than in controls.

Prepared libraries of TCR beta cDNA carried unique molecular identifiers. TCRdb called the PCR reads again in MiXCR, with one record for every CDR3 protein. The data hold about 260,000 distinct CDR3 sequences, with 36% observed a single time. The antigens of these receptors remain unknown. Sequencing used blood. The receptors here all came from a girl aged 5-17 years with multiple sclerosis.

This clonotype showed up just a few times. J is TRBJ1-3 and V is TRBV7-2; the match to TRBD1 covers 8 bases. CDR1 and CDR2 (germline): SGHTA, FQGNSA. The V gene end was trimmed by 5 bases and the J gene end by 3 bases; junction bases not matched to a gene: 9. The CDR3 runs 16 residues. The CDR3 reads CASSLSDRVFGNTIYF. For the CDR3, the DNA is TGTGCCAGCAGCCTATCGGACAGGGTCTTTGGAAACACCATATATTTT. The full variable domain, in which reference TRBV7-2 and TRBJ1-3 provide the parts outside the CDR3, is GAGVSQSPSNKVTEKGKDVELRCDPISGHTALYWYRQSLGQGLEFLIYFQGNSAPDKSGLPSDRFSAERTGGSVSTLTIQRTQQEDSAVYLCASSLSDRVFGNTIYFGEGSWLTVV.

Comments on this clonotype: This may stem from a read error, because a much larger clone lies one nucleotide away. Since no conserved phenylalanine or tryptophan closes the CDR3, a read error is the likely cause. In DNA form, the CDR3 reads TGTGCCAGCAGTTTAGGTGGGGCGGCAATCTCTAGCACAGATACGCAGTATTCT. It translates to CASSLGGAAISSTDTQYS. V usage is TRBV27 and J usage is TRBJ2-3; a weak D match, TRBD1 (5 bases). This CDR3 spans 18 amino acids. Trimming shortened V by 2 bases and J by 0 bases, and 18 bases separated the two germline ends. Germline V lookup: CDR1 MNHEY, CDR2 SMNVEV (reference sequence).

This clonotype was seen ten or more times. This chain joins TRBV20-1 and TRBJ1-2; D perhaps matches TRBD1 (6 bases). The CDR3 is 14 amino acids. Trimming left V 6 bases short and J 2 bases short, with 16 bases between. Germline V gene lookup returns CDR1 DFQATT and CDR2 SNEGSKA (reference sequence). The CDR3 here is CSARTTGINYGYTF. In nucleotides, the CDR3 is TGCAGTGCCCGGACTACAGGGATAAACTATGGCTACACCTTC.

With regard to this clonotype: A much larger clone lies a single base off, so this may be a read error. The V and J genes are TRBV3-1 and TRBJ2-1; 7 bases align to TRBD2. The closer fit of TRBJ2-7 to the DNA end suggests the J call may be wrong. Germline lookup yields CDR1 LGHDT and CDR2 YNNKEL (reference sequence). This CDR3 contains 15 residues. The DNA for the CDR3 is TGTGCCAGCAGCCCTCCTGAGGCTAGCGGCAATGAGCAGTACTTC. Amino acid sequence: CASSPPEASGNEQYF.

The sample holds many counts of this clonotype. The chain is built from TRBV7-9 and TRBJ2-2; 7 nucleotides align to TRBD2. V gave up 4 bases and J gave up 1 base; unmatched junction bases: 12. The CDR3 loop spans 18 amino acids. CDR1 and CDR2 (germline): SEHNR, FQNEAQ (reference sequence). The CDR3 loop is CASSSLRLIAGNTGELFF. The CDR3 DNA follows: TGTGCCAGCAGCTCCCTCCGTTTAATAGCGGGGAACACCGGGGAGCTGTTTTTT.

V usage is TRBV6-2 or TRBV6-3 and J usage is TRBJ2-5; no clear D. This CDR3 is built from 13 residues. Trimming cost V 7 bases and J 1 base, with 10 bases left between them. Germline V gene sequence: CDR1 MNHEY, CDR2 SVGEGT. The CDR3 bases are TGTGCCAGCACGGGCGGTGCCCAAGAGACCCAGTACTTC. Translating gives CASTGGAQETQYF.

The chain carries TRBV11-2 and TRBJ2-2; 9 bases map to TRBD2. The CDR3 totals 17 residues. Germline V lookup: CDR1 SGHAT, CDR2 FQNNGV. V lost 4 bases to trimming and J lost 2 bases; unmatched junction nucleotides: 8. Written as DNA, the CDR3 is TGTGCCAGCAGCTCATCACCTCTAGCGGGAAACACCGGGGAGCTGTTTTTT. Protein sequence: CASSSSPLAGNTGELFF.

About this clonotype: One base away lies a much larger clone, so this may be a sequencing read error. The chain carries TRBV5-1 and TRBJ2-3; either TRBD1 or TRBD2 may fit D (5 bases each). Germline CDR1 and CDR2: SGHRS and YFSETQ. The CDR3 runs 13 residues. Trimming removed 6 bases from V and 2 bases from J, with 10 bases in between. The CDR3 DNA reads TGCGCCAGCAACCGGGGACCCACAGATACGCAGTATTTT. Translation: CASNRGPTDTQYF.

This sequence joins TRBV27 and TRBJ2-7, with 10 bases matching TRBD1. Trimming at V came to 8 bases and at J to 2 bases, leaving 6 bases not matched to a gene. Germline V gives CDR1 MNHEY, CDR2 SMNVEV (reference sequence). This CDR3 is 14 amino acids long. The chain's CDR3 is CASWGQGSAYEQYF. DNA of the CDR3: TGTGCCAGCTGGGGACAGGGGTCAGCCTACGAGCAGTACTTC.